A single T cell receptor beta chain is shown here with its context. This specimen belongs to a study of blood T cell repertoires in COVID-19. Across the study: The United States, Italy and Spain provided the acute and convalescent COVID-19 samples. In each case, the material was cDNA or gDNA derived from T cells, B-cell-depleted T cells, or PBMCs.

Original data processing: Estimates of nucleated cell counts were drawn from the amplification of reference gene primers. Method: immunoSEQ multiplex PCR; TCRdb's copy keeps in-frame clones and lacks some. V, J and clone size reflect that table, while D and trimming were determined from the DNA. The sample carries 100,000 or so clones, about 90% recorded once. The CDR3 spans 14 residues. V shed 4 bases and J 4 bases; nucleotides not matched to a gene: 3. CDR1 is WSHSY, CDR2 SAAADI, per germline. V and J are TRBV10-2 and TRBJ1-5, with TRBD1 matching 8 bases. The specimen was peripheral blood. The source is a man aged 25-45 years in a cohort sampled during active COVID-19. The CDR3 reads CASSGDRTNQPQHF. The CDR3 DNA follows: TGCGCCAGCAGTGGGGACAGGACTAATCAGCCCCAGCATTTT.